This T cell receptor (beta chain) is drawn from a study of memory CD4+ T cells and cytomegalovirus serostatus. Study-wide context: This sample comes from healthy Belgian adults, several CMV seropositive, 24 seronegative. Regarding the study as a whole: A US-trained random forest predicted CMV serostatus with median AUC around 0.91. CD4+ memory repertoires contained about two fifths of the 164 reported CMV TCRbeta sequences.

The sort gate was single viable CD3+CD4+CD8-CD45RO+ cells for memory CD4+ T cells. On this clone itself: Antigen specificity is unknown.

The V end was cut by 6 bases, the J end by 7 bases, with 21 bases between. The CDR3 extends over 15 amino acids. In germline, CDR1 is LNHDA, CDR2 SQIVND (reference sequence). Libraries were prepared by immunoSEQ multiplex PCR; TCRdb keeps only in-frame clonotypes and omits some of them. The data contain about 42,000 clones, around 72% of them singletons. V and J are TRBV19 and TRBJ1-2; TRBD1 might be the D (6 bases). The clonotype comes from an adult in good health and CMV-seronegative. Source material: memory CD4+ T cells from blood. CDR3 amino acids: CASRIDRSPLGGYTF. In nucleotides, the CDR3 is TGTGCCAGTAGGATTGACAGGTCACCCCTGGGTGGCTACACCTTC.